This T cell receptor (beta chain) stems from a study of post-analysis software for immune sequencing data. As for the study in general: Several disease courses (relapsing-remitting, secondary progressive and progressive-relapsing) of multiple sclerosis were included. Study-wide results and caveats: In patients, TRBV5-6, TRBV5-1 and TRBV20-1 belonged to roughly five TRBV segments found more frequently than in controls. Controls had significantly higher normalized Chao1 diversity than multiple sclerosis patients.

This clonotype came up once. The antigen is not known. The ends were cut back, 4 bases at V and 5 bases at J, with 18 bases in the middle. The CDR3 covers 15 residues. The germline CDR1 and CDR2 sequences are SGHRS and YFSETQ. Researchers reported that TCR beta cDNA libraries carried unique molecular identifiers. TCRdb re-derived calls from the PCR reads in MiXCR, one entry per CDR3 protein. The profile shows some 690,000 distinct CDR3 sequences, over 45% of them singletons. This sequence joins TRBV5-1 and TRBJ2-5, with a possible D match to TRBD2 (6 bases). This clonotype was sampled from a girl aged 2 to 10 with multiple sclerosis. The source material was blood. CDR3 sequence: CASSQRADPEETQYF. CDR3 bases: TGCGCCAGCAGCCAGCGGGCGGACCCAGAGGAGACCCAGTACTTC.